The present T cell receptor beta chain was sequenced within a study of blood T cells in healthy people across ages. General study results and limits: A conclusive naive versus antigen-experienced comparison was prevented by the unsorted PBMCs.

This clonotype was counted ten times or more. Its antigen is unidentified. CDR3 length equals 16 residues. V lost 5 bases and J lost 4, with 18 bases in between. Together with a sample-barcoded 5' primer, a J-beta primer mix was included in a second PCR lasting about 7 to 12 cycles. Every single cDNA molecule received a tag from a template-switch adaptor with 12 random nucleotides. In TCRdb, the 5' RACE reads were re-called with MiXCR into one record per CDR3 protein. The sample holds more than 700,000 distinct CDR3 sequences, 35% to 50% seen once. About 10 milliliters of peripheral blood were drawn from each donor into EDTA-treated tubes.

The receptor was isolated from a man older than 75 in good health. The chain links TRBV12-3 or TRBV12-4 to TRBJ2-1; D may be TRBD1 or TRBD2 (5 bases each). The sample was blood. The CDR3 nucleotides read TGTGCCAGCAGTCAAACCGGGGCTCCTAAATACAATGAGCAGTTCTTC. It is translated as CASSQTGAPKYNEQFF.